This TCR beta chain was identified during a study of blood T cell repertoires in COVID-19. The CDR3 runs to 14 residues. The germline V gene has CDR1 SEHNR and CDR2 FQNEAQ (reference sequence). The V gene end was trimmed by 7 bases and the J gene end by 2 bases; junction bases not matched to a gene: 6. This clone has more than one count but fewer than ten. Profiling relied on immunoSEQ multiplex PCR, and the TCRdb table lists in-frame clones only, not all of them. The sample has about 270,000 clones; around 80% are singletons. The gene calls are TRBV7-9 and TRBJ2-7, with 9 bases that match TRBD1. The specimen sequenced was peripheral blood. The origin of this receptor is an elderly man with acute or convalescent COVID-19. The CDR3 bases are TGTGCCAGCACTTCAGGGACAGGGACCTACGAGCAGTACTTC. It is translated as CASTSGTGTYEQYF.